Below are 32 T cell receptor beta chains sequenced from a single sample in a study of CD8 T cells in ankylosing spondylitis. Study-wide points: In ankylosing spondylitis blood, a motif of 7 to 9 highly homologous TCR beta variants appeared characteristic.

No cognate antigen is known for these TCRs. MiXCR was run by TCRdb on the 5' RACE reads, yielding one entry per CDR3 protein. Among about 460,000 distinct CDR3 sequences listed, approximately 5.3% were seen once. The sequenced material came from blood, either unsorted or a sorted T cell fraction (not recorded which). The source of these receptors is a male donor with ankylosing spondylitis.

This clonotype was found many times. The chain is built from TRBV10-3 and TRBJ2-5, with TRBD2 identical over 7 bases. This CDR3 region has 14 residues. V was pared by 5 bases and J by 0 bases, with 3 bases of the junction left unmatched. Germline CDR1 reads ENHRY; CDR2 reads SYGVKD. The CDR3 region is CAISWEGYQETQYF. The DNA for the CDR3 is TGTGCCATCAGTTGGGAGGGATACCAAGAGACCCAGTACTTC.

This clonotype was seen at least ten times. The V call is TRBV20-1, the J call TRBJ2-7; D is unclear. CDR1 and CDR2 (germline): DFQATT, SNEGSKA (reference sequence). V dropped 6 bases and J dropped 0 bases, with 12 bases sitting between them. This CDR3 contains 13 residues. CDR3 sequence reads: CSALRSTSYEQYF. CDR3 in DNA: TGCAGTGCCTTACGTTCTACCTCCTACGAGCAGTACTTC.

This clonotype was counted ten times or more. This chain joins TRBV27 and TRBJ1-1; no firm D call. V was clipped by 3 bases and J by 0 bases, with 8 bases between them. This CDR3 comprises 14 residues. Germline CDR1 and CDR2: MNHEY and SMNVEV (reference sequence). The DNA for the CDR3 is TGTGCCAGCAGTTTGAGTCCGTTGAACACTGAAGCTTTCTTT. Translating gives CASSLSPLNTEAFF.

This clonotype was seen ten or more times. The rearrangement uses TRBV5-6 and TRBJ2-1, with 8 bases fitting TRBD2. The J segment lost 8 bases and the V segment lost 3 bases, leaving 7 bases of the junction unmatched. CDR3 length: 14 residues. Germline CDR1 reads SGHDT; CDR2 reads YYEEEE. The CDR3 loop is CASSSLAASDEQFF. The CDR3 DNA sequence: TGTGCCAGCAGCTCACTAGCGGCGTCGGATGAGCAGTTCTTC.

This clonotype was recorded at least ten times. The genes are TRBV6-1 and TRBJ2-1, with 9 bases aligning to TRBD2. The CDR3 runs 15 residues. Looked up from germline, CDR1 is MNHNS and CDR2 is SASEGT. The ends lost 5 bases at V and 7 bases at J; junction bases unmatched: 9. The CDR3 spells CASSPLAGAGNEQFF. The CDR3 DNA sequence: TGTGCCAGCAGTCCGTTAGCGGGGGCCGGGAATGAGCAGTTCTTC.

This clonotype was found many times. The chain joins TRBV29-1 to TRBJ2-1, with 9 bases aligning to TRBD1. The germline CDR1 and CDR2 sequences are SQVTM and ANQGSEA. With 7 bases clipped from V and 1 base from J, the junction kept 5 bases outside the gene matches. The length of the CDR3 is 14 residues. DNA of the CDR3: TGCAGCGGACTGACAGGGGGGTCCTACAATGAGCAGTTCTTC. Encoded protein: CSGLTGGSYNEQFF.

This clonotype was detected ten times or more. The chain is built from TRBV30 and TRBJ2-5; TRBD1 matches at 9 bases. Germline V gives CDR1 GTSNPN, CDR2 SVGIG (reference sequence). The CDR3 has 15 amino acids. After removal of 0 bases from V and 5 bases from J, the junction contained 7 bases not matched to a gene. CDR3: CAWSVRGQGWETQYF. The CDR3 nucleotides read TGTGCCTGGAGTGTAAGGGGACAGGGTTGGGAGACCCAGTACTTC. Combining the CDR3 with reference TRBV30 and TRBJ2-5 gives the whole variable domain SQTIHQWPATLVQPVGSPLSLECTVEGTSNPNLYWYRQAAGRGLQLLFYSVGIGQISSEVPQNLSASRPQDRQFILSSKKLLLSDSGFYLCAWSVRGQGWETQYFGPGTRLLVL.

The chain joins TRBV7-2 to TRBJ2-5; 7 bases agree with TRBD2. The CDR3 has 15 amino acids. Germline-derived CDR1 and CDR2 are SGHTA and FQGNSA. The V and J ends lost 5 bases and 2 bases, in that order; junction bases with no gene match: 8. The CDR3 reads CASSPGGSPQETQYF. As DNA, the CDR3 is TGTGCCAGCAGCCCCGGGGGGAGCCCACAAGAGACCCAGTACTTC.

This clonotype was found many times. The V call is TRBV7-2, the J call TRBJ2-1, with D hard to call. Trimming shortened V by 1 base and J by 6 bases, and 10 bases separated the two germline ends. Germline V CDR1 and CDR2: SGHTA, FQGNSA. This CDR3 is built from 14 residues. The CDR3: CASSLVSWGNEQFF. The CDR3 DNA reads TGTGCCAGCAGCTTAGTGTCCTGGGGCAATGAGCAGTTCTTC.

At least ten counts were recorded for this clonotype. The chain combines TRBV24-1 with TRBJ2-3, with 7 bases aligning to TRBD2. Looked up from germline, CDR1 is KGHDR and CDR2 is SFDVKD. The length of the CDR3 is 15 residues. Trimming took 3 bases from V and 1 from J; bases not matched to a gene: 3. The CDR3 is CATSDGGDGTDTQYF. The CDR3 nucleotides read TGTGCCACCAGTGATGGGGGGGACGGCACAGATACGCAGTATTTT.

This clonotype was seen more than once but under ten times. V is TRBV28 and J is TRBJ2-1, with D uncertain. The CDR3 loop spans 14 amino acids. The germline gives CDR1 MDHEN, CDR2 SYDVKM. The V end was cut by 3 bases, the J end by 5 bases, with 11 bases between. CDR3: CASSFLGPNNEQFF. The DNA of the CDR3 is TGTGCCAGCAGTTTCCTAGGACCTAACAATGAGCAGTTCTTC. Complete variable domain (other parts from reference TRBV28 and TRBJ2-1): DVKVTQSSRYLVKRTGEKVFLECVQDMDHENMFWYRQDPGLGLRLIYFSYDVKMKEKGDIPEGYSVSREKKERFSLILESASTNQTSMYLCASSFLGPNNEQFFGPGTRLTVL.

This clonotype was counted at least ten times. The chain combines TRBV10-3 with TRBJ1-2, with a weak D call TRBD1 (5 bases). Trimming shortened V by 2 bases and J by 4 bases, and 11 bases separated the two germline ends. Germline V gene data show CDR1 as ENHRY and CDR2 as SYGVKD. The CDR3 runs 14 residues. The DNA for the CDR3 is TGTGCCATCAGTGAGAAGGAGGGACCCTATGGCTACACCTTC. Translation gives CAISEKEGPYGYTF.

This clonotype was observed many times. The chain couples TRBV5-1 to TRBJ2-7, with TRBD1 identical over 7 bases. Germline-derived CDR1 and CDR2 are SGHRS and YFSETQ. The CDR3 consists of 14 residues. V gave up 4 bases and J gave up 2 bases; unmatched junction bases: 6. The CDR3 reads CASSPATGTYEQYF. Here the CDR3 DNA reads TGCGCCAGCAGCCCGGCGACAGGGACCTACGAGCAGTACTTC.

This clonotype was counted many times. The rearrangement joins TRBV28 to TRBJ2-7; D not certain. Germline V gene data show CDR1 as MDHEN and CDR2 as SYDVKM. The CDR3 has 13 amino acids. The V end was cut by 5 bases, the J end by 2 bases, with 10 bases between. CDR3 residues: CASSRLLAYEQYF. Written as DNA, the CDR3 is TGTGCCAGCAGTCGCTTACTCGCCTACGAGCAGTACTTC. Supplemented by reference TRBV28 and TRBJ2-7, the full variable domain reads DVKVTQSSRYLVKRTGEKVFLECVQDMDHENMFWYRQDPGLGLRLIYFSYDVKMKEKGDIPEGYSVSREKKERFSLILESASTNQTSMYLCASSRLLAYEQYFGPGTRLTVT.

As regards this clonotype: A much larger clone lies a single base off, so this may be a read error. The CDR3 end shows no conserved phenylalanine or tryptophan, and so a read error is likely. This chain links TRBV7-8 with TRBJ2-7; a possible D gene is TRBD2 (5 bases). The CDR3 spans 13 residues. Trimming pared 5 bases from V and 0 bases from J, leaving 8 bases between. Germline V gene sequence: CDR1 SGHVS, CDR2 FQNEAQ. CDR3 sequence reads: CASSQTISYEQYI. As DNA, the CDR3 is TGTGCCAGCAGCCAGACTATCTCCTACGAGCAGTACATC.

This clonotype has at least ten counts. V and J are TRBV4-1 and TRBJ1-4; 9 bases map to TRBD1. The J segment lost 7 bases and the V segment lost 0 bases, leaving 3 bases of the junction unmatched. The CDR3 totals 15 residues. Germline-derived CDR1 and CDR2 are MGHRA and YSYEKL. CDR3 coding DNA: TGCGCCAGCAGCCAAGAGGGACAGGGAAGTGAAAAACTGTTTTTT. The encoded protein is CASSQEGQGSEKLFF.

This clonotype was recorded at least ten times. The chain employs TRBV5-1 and TRBJ2-7; D unresolved. V was pared by 0 bases and J by 6 bases, with 10 bases between. This CDR3 contains 13 residues. Germline V lookup: CDR1 SGHRS, CDR2 YFSETQ. CDR3 nucleotide sequence: TGCGCCAGCAGCTTGGCCGGCCAGCTCGAGCAGTACTTC. Translating it yields CASSLAGQLEQYF.

A few counts support this clonotype. V usage is TRBV5-1 and J usage is TRBJ2-7; TRBD2 aligns across 7 bases. The CDR3 totals 17 residues. After removal of 4 bases from V and 0 bases from J, the junction contained 13 bases not matched to a gene. Germline V CDR1 and CDR2: SGHRS, YFSETQ. CDR3 sequence (DNA): TGCGCCAGCAGCCGGCACACTAGCGTGGCAGACTCCTACGAGCAGTACTTC. Protein: CASSRHTSVADSYEQYF.

This clonotype was seen repeatedly, ten times or more. The chain joins TRBV15 to TRBJ2-7; 12 bases fit TRBD2. This CDR3 spans 15 amino acids. In germline, CDR1 is LNHNV, CDR2 YYDKDF (reference sequence). V dropped 3 bases and J dropped 0; count of bases not matched to a gene: 0. The DNA of the CDR3 is TGTGCCACCAGCAGGGGACTAGCGGGCTCCTACGAGCAGTACTTC. It yields the protein CATSRGLAGSYEQYF.

The chain combines TRBV27 with TRBJ2-7; possibly TRBD2 for D (5 bases). The germline V gene encodes CDR1 MNHEY and CDR2 SMNVEV (reference sequence). Trimming stripped 1 base from V and 4 bases from J, with 8 bases between. The CDR3 totals 13 residues. CDR3 nucleotides: TGTGCCAGCAGTTTATTTGAGGGATACGAGCAGTACTTC. Translation: CASSLFEGYEQYF.

This clonotype was observed at least ten times. The chain joins TRBV6-1 to TRBJ1-1; D unresolved. Germline V gives CDR1 MNHNS, CDR2 SASEGT. There are 16 residues in the CDR3. V dropped 7 bases and J dropped 4 bases, with 22 bases sitting between them. CDR3 nucleotide sequence: TGTGCCAGCACCCTAGACCATTCTCGGTTTGGCACTGAAGCTTTCTTT. Translating gives CASTLDHSRFGTEAFF.

V gene TRBV4-1 combines with J gene TRBJ1-5; D is perhaps TRBD1 (5 bases). Germline-derived CDR1 and CDR2 are MGHRA and YSYEKL. The CDR3 contains 16 residues. The V and J ends lost 2 bases and 4 bases respectively, with 15 bases between them. CDR3 sequence (DNA): TGCGCCAGCAGCCAAATTCCGGGGCGAGGGAATCAGCCCCAGCATTTT. It translates to CASSQIPGRGNQPQHF.

This clonotype was detected ten times or more. The rearrangement links TRBV7-2 to TRBJ2-1, with 13 bases identical to TRBD2. Germline V lookup: CDR1 SGHTA, CDR2 FQGNSA. Trimming took 5 bases from V and 9 from J; bases not matched to a gene: 10. The CDR3 contains 16 residues. The CDR3 sequence is CASSVSGTSGISEQFF. In DNA form, the CDR3 reads TGTGCCAGCAGCGTATCCGGGACTAGCGGGATCAGTGAGCAGTTCTTC.

With respect to this clonotype: The CDR3 does not close with the conserved phenylalanine or tryptophan, likely indicating a read error. This chain links TRBV20-1 with TRBJ2-7; the match to TRBD2 covers 12 bases. This CDR3 region has 17 residues. Germline V gives CDR1 DFQATT, CDR2 SNEGSKA (reference sequence). Written as DNA, the CDR3 is TGCTGTGCTCCGGGTGGACTAGCGGGATTGAGTCCCTACGAGCAGTACATC. Encoded protein: CCAPGGLAGLSPYEQYI.

This clonotype was counted ten times or more. The V and J genes are TRBV24-1 and TRBJ2-2; D is uncertain. Germline CDR1 and CDR2: KGHDR and SFDVKD. This CDR3 spans 15 amino acids. Trimming pared 3 bases from V and 6 bases from J, leaving 13 bases between. CDR3 sequence (DNA): TGTGCCACCAGTGATGCTGTGGCTCCCCCCGGGGAGCTGTTTTTT. It yields the protein CATSDAVAPPGELFF.

The V gene is TRBV20-1, the J gene TRBJ2-5; TRBD2 matches at 7 bases. Germline CDR1 is DFQATT and CDR2 is SNEGSKA (reference sequence). The CDR3 is made up of 17 amino acids. V gave up 1 base and J gave up 4 bases; unmatched junction bases: 15. DNA for the CDR3: TGCAGTGCTAGAGTGGTCTCGGGGGGAGGCCAGGCAGAGACCCAGTACTTC. As protein: CSARVVSGGGQAETQYF.

This clonotype came up many times. The rearrangement links TRBV15 to TRBJ2-7; 10 positions agree with TRBD2. Germline trimming cut 7 bases from V and 0 bases from J; bases unmatched to any gene: 9. The V gene's germline CDR1 is LNHNV and CDR2 YYDKDF (reference sequence). This CDR3 comprises 16 residues. The CDR3 loop reads CATKSSGRGGSYEQYF. DNA of the CDR3: TGTGCCACCAAGTCTAGCGGGAGAGGTGGCTCCTACGAGCAGTACTTC.

The V gene is TRBV20-1, the J gene TRBJ2-4; D may be TRBD1 (5 bases). The germline V and J ends were trimmed by 2 bases and 0 bases, with 14 bases remaining between them. Looked up from germline, CDR1 is DFQATT and CDR2 is SNEGSKA (reference sequence). This CDR3 region has 16 residues. The CDR3 protein is CSARRGAPLAKNIQYF. The CDR3 coding sequence is TGCAGTGCTAGAAGGGGTGCCCCTCTAGCCAAAAACATTCAGTACTTC.

This clonotype has a count of ten or more. The V and J genes are TRBV20-1 and TRBJ2-1; D might be TRBD2 (6 bases). Trimming took off 5 bases at V and 12 bases at J, with 17 bases between the two ends. There are 12 residues in the CDR3. Germline CDR1 DFQATT, CDR2 SNEGSKA (reference sequence). The CDR3 region is CSALDPSELQFF. The CDR3 DNA is TGCAGTGCTCTTGATCCTAGCGAGTTGCAGTTCTTC.

The sample holds many counts of this clonotype. This chain links TRBV7-8 with TRBJ2-3; D remains unclear. This CDR3 comprises 13 residues. Trimming stripped 5 bases from V and 8 bases from J, with 14 bases between. Germline V lookup: CDR1 SGHVS, CDR2 FQNEAQ. The DNA for the CDR3 is TGTGCCAGCAGCCCGACGGAAATGGGTACGCAGTATTTT. It encodes CASSPTEMGTQYF.

This clonotype has a handful of counts. The V and J genes are TRBV6-1 and TRBJ2-7; tentative D call: TRBD1 (6 bases). This CDR3 is 14 amino acids long. Trimming took off 8 bases at V and 0 bases at J, with 14 bases between the two ends. CDR1 is MNHNS and CDR2 is SASEGT in the germline V gene. The CDR3 bases are TGTGCCAGCCGATATACAGGGAGCTCCTACGAGCAGTACTTC. Translating it yields CASRYTGSSYEQYF.

This clonotype has a count of ten or more. J is TRBJ1-6 and V is TRBV5-5, with D perhaps matching TRBD1 (6 bases). The length of the CDR3 is 17 residues. Trimming removed 2 bases at V and 7 bases at J, with 19 bases between. Germline V lookup: CDR1 SGHKS, CDR2 YYEKEE (reference sequence). CDR3 residues: CASSFSAVGRGNSPLHF. DNA of the CDR3: TGTGCCAGCAGCTTCTCAGCGGTGGGGAGGGGGAATTCACCCCTCCACTTT.